The T cell receptor (beta chain) under discussion was sequenced for a study of blood T cell repertoires in COVID-19. Overall study context: There were acute and convalescent COVID-19 samples, and they came from the United States, Italy and Spain.

The data were produced by immunoSEQ multiplex PCR, yet TCRdb's version contains in-frame clones alone and is incomplete. The sample includes some 140,000 clones, around 80% seen only once; the top ten take approximately 9.9%. The CDR3 contains 14 residues. V shed 4 bases and J shed 0 bases, with 10 bases lying between them. The V gene's germline CDR1 is SNHLY and CDR2 FYNNEI. The sequenced sample was peripheral blood. The chain carries TRBV2 and TRBJ2-7; D call uncertain. The receptor's source is a man between 60 and 75 years old who had recovered from COVID-19. The CDR3 loop reads CASSAGPGSYEQYF. The CDR3, as DNA: TGTGCCAGCAGTGCTGGGCCCGGCTCCTACGAGCAGTACTTC.